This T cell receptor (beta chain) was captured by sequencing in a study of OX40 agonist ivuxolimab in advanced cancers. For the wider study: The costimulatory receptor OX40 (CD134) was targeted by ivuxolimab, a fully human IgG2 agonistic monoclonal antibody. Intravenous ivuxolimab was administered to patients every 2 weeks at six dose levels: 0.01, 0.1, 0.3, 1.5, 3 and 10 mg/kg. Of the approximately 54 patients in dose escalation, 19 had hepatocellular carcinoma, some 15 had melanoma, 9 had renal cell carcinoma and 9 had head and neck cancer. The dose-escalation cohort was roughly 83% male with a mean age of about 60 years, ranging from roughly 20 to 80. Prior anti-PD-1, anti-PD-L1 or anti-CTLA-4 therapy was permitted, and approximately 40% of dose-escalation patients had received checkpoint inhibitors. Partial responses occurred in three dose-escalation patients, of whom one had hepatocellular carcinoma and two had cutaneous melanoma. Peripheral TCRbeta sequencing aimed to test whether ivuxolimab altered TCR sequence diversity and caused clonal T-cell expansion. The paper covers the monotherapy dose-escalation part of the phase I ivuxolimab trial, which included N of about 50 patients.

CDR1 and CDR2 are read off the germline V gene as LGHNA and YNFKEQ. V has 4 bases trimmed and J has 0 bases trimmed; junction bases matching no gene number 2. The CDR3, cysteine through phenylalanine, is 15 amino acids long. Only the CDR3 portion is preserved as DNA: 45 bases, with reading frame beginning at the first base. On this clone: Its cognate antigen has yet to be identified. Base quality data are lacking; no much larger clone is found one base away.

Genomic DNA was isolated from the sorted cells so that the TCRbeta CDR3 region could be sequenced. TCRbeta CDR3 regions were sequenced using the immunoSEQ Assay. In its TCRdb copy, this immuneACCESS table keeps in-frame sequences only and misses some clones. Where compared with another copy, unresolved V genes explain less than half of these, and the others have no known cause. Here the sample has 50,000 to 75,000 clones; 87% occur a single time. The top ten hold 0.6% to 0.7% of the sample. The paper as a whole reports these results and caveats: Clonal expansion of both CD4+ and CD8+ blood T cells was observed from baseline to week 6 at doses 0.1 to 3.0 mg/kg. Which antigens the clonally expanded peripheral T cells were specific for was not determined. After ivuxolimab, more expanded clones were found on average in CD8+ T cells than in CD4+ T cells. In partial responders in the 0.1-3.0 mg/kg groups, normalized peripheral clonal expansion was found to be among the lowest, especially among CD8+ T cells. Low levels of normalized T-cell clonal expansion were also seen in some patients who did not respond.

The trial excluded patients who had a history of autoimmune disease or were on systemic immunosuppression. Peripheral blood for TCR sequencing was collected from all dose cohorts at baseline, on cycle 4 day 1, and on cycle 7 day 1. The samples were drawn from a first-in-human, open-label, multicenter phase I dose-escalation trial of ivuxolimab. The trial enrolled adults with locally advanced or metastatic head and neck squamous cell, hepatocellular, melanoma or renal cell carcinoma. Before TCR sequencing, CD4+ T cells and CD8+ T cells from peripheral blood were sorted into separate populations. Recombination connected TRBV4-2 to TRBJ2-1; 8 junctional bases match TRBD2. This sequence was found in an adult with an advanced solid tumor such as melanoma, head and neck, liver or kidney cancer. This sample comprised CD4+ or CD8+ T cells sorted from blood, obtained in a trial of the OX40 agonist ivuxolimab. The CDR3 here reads CASSPSGPSYNEQFF. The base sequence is TGTGCCAGCAGCCCTAGCGGGCCCTCCTACAATGAGCAGTTCTTC.